The TCR beta chain under discussion was sequenced for a study of control samples from healthy donors and cancer patients. TCRdb keeps only in-frame clones here, not all; method: immunoSEQ multiplex PCR. The sample holds about 70,000 clones, around 82% seen once. The table lists this clone with a count of one. In germline, CDR1 is KGHDR, CDR2 SFDVKD. The V segment lost 3 bases and the J segment 7 bases; nucleotides outside the gene matches: 7. The CDR3 is 15 amino acids. This chain uses TRBV24-1 with TRBJ2-1, with 8 bases that match TRBD2. Sequencing input: blood. The sequence came from a man in his forties or fifties in good health. Here the CDR3 DNA reads TGTGCCACCAGTGATCGGGGACTAGTGGTTAATGAGCAGTTCTTC. This codes for CATSDRGLVVNEQFF.